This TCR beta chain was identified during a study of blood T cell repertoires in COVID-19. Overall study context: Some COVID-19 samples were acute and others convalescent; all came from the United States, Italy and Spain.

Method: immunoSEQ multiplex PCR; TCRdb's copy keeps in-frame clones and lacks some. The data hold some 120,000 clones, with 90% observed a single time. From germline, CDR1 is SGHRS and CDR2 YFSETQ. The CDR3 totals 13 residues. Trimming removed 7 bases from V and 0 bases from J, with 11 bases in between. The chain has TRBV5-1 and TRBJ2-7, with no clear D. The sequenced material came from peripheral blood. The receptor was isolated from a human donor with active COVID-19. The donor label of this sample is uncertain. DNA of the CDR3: TGCGCCAGCCAGAGAGGAAGCTCCTACGAGCAGTACTTC. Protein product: CASQRGSSYEQYF.